The 23 T cell receptor beta chains reported below all come from one sample, sequenced in a study of T cell responses to AZD1222 COVID-19 vaccine. Clones were sequenced by immunoSEQ multiplex PCR, and TCRdb holds only the in-frame ones, with some missing. This table holds 95,000 to 150,000 clones, more than 75% found once. The sample consisted of peripheral blood, taken on day 0 of AZD1222 vaccination. These receptors were taken from an adult in good health.

The rearrangement joins TRBV6-5 to TRBJ2-1; 8 nucleotides match TRBD1. This CDR3 contains 13 residues. In germline, CDR1 is MNHEY, CDR2 SVGAGI. V trimming: 4 bases; J trimming: 9 bases; junction bases outside the gene matches: 5. CDR3 amino acids: CASSLPGQGEQFF. Here the CDR3 DNA reads TGTGCCAGCAGTTTACCCGGACAGGGTGAGCAGTTCTTC.

This clone has just a few counts. V is TRBV30 and J is TRBJ1-6, with D unresolved. Trimming stripped 0 bases from V and 8 bases from J, with 5 bases between. The CDR3 totals 12 residues. Germline-derived CDR1 and CDR2 are GTSNPN and SVGIG (reference sequence). CDR3 protein: CAWSVPYSPLHF. Here the CDR3 DNA reads TGTGCCTGGAGTGTACCGTATTCACCCCTCCACTTT.

The V gene is TRBV27, the J gene TRBJ2-1, with TRBD1 identical over 7 bases. This CDR3 spans 14 amino acids. Losses at the gene ends were 1 base for V and 8 bases for J; bases not matched to a gene: 5. Germline values: CDR1 MNHEY, CDR2 SMNVEV (reference sequence). CDR3 protein: CASSLWDSPYEQFF. CDR3 in DNA: TGTGCCAGCAGTTTATGGGACAGCCCCTATGAGCAGTTCTTC.

This chain joins TRBV18 and TRBJ2-7; D is possibly TRBD2 (5 bases). This CDR3 region has 15 residues. Germline assignment: CDR1 KGHSH and CDR2 LQKENI. V lost 0 bases and J lost 7, with 16 bases in between. The CDR3: CASSPPGAQFGEQYF. CDR3 coding DNA: TGTGCCAGCTCACCACCGGGAGCACAGTTTGGTGAGCAGTACTTC.

The chain joins TRBV5-6 to TRBJ1-2; perhaps TRBD1 as D (5 bases). CDR3 length: 14 amino acids. Germline V gives CDR1 SGHDT, CDR2 YYEEEE. Deletions cut 0 bases from V and 1 base from J, with 7 bases between. CDR3 residues: CASSLARVNYGYTF. The CDR3 DNA reads TGTGCCAGCAGCTTGGCCAGGGTTAACTATGGCTACACCTTC.

CDR3 sequence: CASSRDRGSGELFF. Written as DNA, the CDR3 is TGTGCCAGTTCCCGGGACAGGGGAAGCGGGGAGCTGTTTTTT. This sequence joins TRBV19 and TRBJ2-2; 10 nucleotides match TRBD1. Trimming took 8 bases from V and 7 from J; bases not matched to a gene: 7. Germline CDR1 is LNHDA and CDR2 is SQIVND (reference sequence). The CDR3 has 14 amino acids.

This chain joins TRBV18 and TRBJ2-7; no clear D gene. The V and J ends lost 1 base and 0 bases respectively, with 10 bases between them. This CDR3 has 15 amino acids. The germline V gene encodes CDR1 KGHSH and CDR2 LQKENI. The CDR3 sequence: CASSPQGPSSYEQYF. The CDR3 DNA reads TGTGCCAGCTCACCACAAGGTCCCAGCTCCTACGAGCAGTACTTC.

This chain joins TRBV3-1 (or the pseudogene TRBV3-2) and TRBJ1-6; no clear D. The V end was cut by 4 bases, the J end by 7 bases, with 11 bases between. Looked up from germline, CDR1 is LGHDT and CDR2 is YNNKEL (reference sequence). This CDR3 is 14 amino acids long. For the CDR3, the DNA is TGTGCCAGCAGCCCCGAGGCCAGAAATTCACCCCTCCACTTT. Translating gives CASSPEARNSPLHF.

The V call is TRBV6-6, the J call TRBJ1-2; D not resolved. The germline CDR1 and CDR2 sequences are MNHNY and SVGAGI (reference sequence). The CDR3 totals 12 residues. V dropped 7 bases and J dropped 7 bases, with 13 bases sitting between them. CDR3 sequence: CASTITGVGYTF. The CDR3 DNA is TGTGCCAGCACCATAACCGGGGTTGGCTACACCTTC.

The chain uses TRBV24-1 and TRBJ2-7; 7 bases are a match to TRBD1. This CDR3 has 13 residues. From germline, CDR1 is KGHDR and CDR2 SFDVKD. With 9 bases clipped from V and 3 bases from J, the junction kept 7 bases outside the gene matches. The CDR3 sequence: CATARAGGYEQYF. In DNA form, the CDR3 reads TGTGCCACCGCGAGGGCAGGGGGCTACGAGCAGTACTTC.

This chain links TRBV5-1 with TRBJ1-2; 7 bases match TRBD1. The V segment lost 4 bases and the J segment 6 bases; nucleotides outside the gene matches: 9. CDR3 length equals 14 residues. Per the germline V gene, CDR1 is SGHRS and CDR2 is YFSETQ. CDR3 loop: CASSKGQPGDGYTF. The CDR3 nucleotides are TGCGCCAGCAGCAAGGGACAGCCAGGGGATGGCTACACCTTC.

The chain carries TRBV4-1 and TRBJ2-1, with TRBD2 matching 9 bases. CDR3 length: 14 amino acids. The trim removed 5 bases at V and 9 bases at J, leaving 8 bases unmatched. CDR1 MGHRA and CDR2 YSYEKL come from the germline V gene. The CDR3 spells CASSARSGGSEQFF. For the CDR3, the DNA is TGCGCCAGCAGCGCCCGAAGCGGGGGGTCTGAGCAGTTCTTC.

This sequence joins TRBV6-2 or TRBV6-3 and TRBJ2-7, with 10 bases aligning to TRBD1. Unmatched junction bases numbered 9, after V lost 6 bases and J lost 7 bases. In germline, CDR1 is MNHEY, CDR2 SVGEGT. The CDR3 loop spans 14 amino acids. The CDR3 protein is CASSDDRGQGEQYF. In DNA, the CDR3 is TGTGCCAGCAGCGATGACAGGGGGCAGGGTGAGCAGTACTTC.

The chain employs TRBV18 and TRBJ1-1; TRBD1 is a possible D gene (5 bases). Trimming stripped 6 bases from V and 6 bases from J, with 8 bases between. This CDR3 has 11 residues. CDR1 is KGHSH and CDR2 is LQKENI in the germline V gene. CDR3 bases: TGTGCCAGCTCCCAGGGTGCTGAAGCTTTCTTT. Its translation: CASSQGAEAFF.

The chain carries TRBV3-1 (or the pseudogene TRBV3-2) and TRBJ2-7, with D perhaps TRBD2 (6 bases). Germline V CDR1 and CDR2: LGHDT, YNNKEL (reference sequence). V shed 3 bases and J shed 3 bases, with 12 bases lying between them. CDR3 length: 14 residues. This CDR3 reads CASSQNAGSYEQYF. The DNA of the CDR3 is TGTGCCAGCAGCCAGAACGCCGGGAGCTACGAGCAGTACTTC.

The gene calls are TRBV4-2 and TRBJ1-3; D gene uncertain. Germline values: CDR1 LGHNA, CDR2 YNFKEQ. V dropped 3 bases and J dropped 1 base, with 4 bases sitting between them. The CDR3 is 13 amino acids. The CDR3 loop reads CASSHNSGNTIYF. CDR3 DNA sequence: TGTGCCAGCAGCCACAATTCTGGAAACACCATATATTTT.

The genes are TRBV5-1 and TRBJ1-1; D is perhaps TRBD1 (6 bases). The CDR3 runs 14 residues. V was cut by 4 bases and J by 2 bases, with 12 bases left in between. Germline V gene data show CDR1 as SGHRS and CDR2 as YFSETQ. The DNA of the CDR3 is TGCGCCAGCAGCCGGTTCAGGGGTAACACTGAAGCTTTCTTT. This codes for CASSRFRGNTEAFF.

CDR3 nucleotides: TGTGCCAGCAGCGTCGATTTGGAGACCCAGTACTTC. Its protein product is CASSVDLETQYF. V gene TRBV5-4 combines with J gene TRBJ2-5; unclear D gene. Germline V lookup: CDR1 SGHNT, CDR2 YYREEE (reference sequence). V was clipped by 4 bases and J by 5 bases, with 9 bases between them. The CDR3 sequence is 12 residues long. Using reference TRBV5-4 and TRBJ2-5 for the parts outside the CDR3, the full variable domain is ETGVTQSPTHLIKTRGQQVTLRCSSQSGHNTVSWYQQALGQGPQFIFQYYREEENGRGNFPPRFSGLQFPNYSSELNVNALELDDSALYLCASSVDLETQYFGPGTRLLVL.

This chain joins TRBV4-3 and TRBJ1-6; possibly TRBD1 for D (5 bases). The CDR3 has 15 residues. V was cut by 6 bases and J by 4 bases, with 13 bases left in between. Germline CDR1 reads LGHNA; CDR2 reads YSLEER. The CDR3 spells CASREGPSYNSPLHF. Here the CDR3 DNA reads TGCGCCAGCAGGGAGGGGCCTTCATATAATTCACCCCTCCACTTT.

Only one count was recorded for this clone. The V call is TRBV5-1, the J call TRBJ2-6; TRBD1 agrees at 7 bases. From germline, CDR1 is SGHRS and CDR2 YFSETQ. This CDR3 contains 17 residues. J gave up 2 bases and V 1 base, and 6 bases lay outside the gene matches. The CDR3 region is CASSLPATGAGANVLTF. In DNA, the CDR3 is TGCGCCAGCAGCTTGCCCGCTACAGGGGCTGGGGCCAACGTCCTGACTTTC.

This chain links TRBV30 with TRBJ2-1; 7 bases agree with TRBD2. The CDR3 sequence is 15 residues long. V lost 2 bases and J lost 1; bases outside the gene matches: 5. Germline V lookup: CDR1 GTSNPN, CDR2 SVGIG (reference sequence). Here the CDR3 DNA reads TGTGCCTGGAGTAGGAGGCGGGGGTCCTACAATGAGCAGTTCTTC. Translating gives CAWSRRRGSYNEQFF.

The V call is TRBV4-1, the J call TRBJ2-1; tentative D call: TRBD1 (6 bases). Trimming left V 3 bases short and J 10 bases short, with 13 bases between. The CDR3 is 13 amino acids. CDR1 and CDR2 (germline): MGHRA, YSYEKL. CDR3 in DNA: TGCGCCAGCAGCCAGCAAGGACAGCTCGAGCAGTTCTTC. Protein: CASSQQGQLEQFF.

The V gene is TRBV5-1, the J gene TRBJ1-6; TRBD1 is a possible D gene (5 bases). Germline V gene sequence: CDR1 SGHRS, CDR2 YFSETQ. The germline V and J ends were trimmed by 4 bases and 8 bases, with 16 bases remaining between them. CDR3 length: 15 residues. DNA of the CDR3: TGCGCCAGCAGCCAGTCGGGGGAACCTGATTCACCCCTCCACTTT. Encoded protein: CASSQSGEPDSPLHF.